The T cell receptor (beta chain) described here comes from a study of human T cells and chemical hapten exposure. TCRdb reanalysed the RACE reads using MiXCR and keeps one entry per CDR3 protein. This sample yields roughly 98,000 distinct CDR3 sequences, of which 9.5% to 15% are seen a single time; roughly 2.1% belongs to the top ten. With 10 bases removed from V and 7 bases from J, the gap between germline ends came to 13 bases. Germline V gene sequence: CDR1 ENHRY, CDR2 SYGVKD. The CDR3 runs 11 residues. As for time point: patch test 1, 2 weeks after DPC sensitization. Treatment meaning: therapeutic diphenylcyclopropenone sensitization with weekly scalp DPC. This clonotype was counted between two and nine times.

The chain is built from TRBV10-3 and TRBJ1-1; no firm D call. The sequencing used whole blood, collected in connection with sensitization to the hapten diphenylcyclopropenone (DPC). The clonotype originates from a woman in her thirties or forties with alopecia areata. Some clones in this sample may be carry-over from other donors' samples. This chain's CDR3 is CASTRPGEAFF. The CDR3 DNA reads as TGTGCCAGTACGAGGCCGGGTGAAGCTTTCTTT.